Sequencing of this T cell receptor (beta chain) was carried out in a study of T cell repertoires in cytomegalovirus infection. MiXCR, applied by TCRdb to the reads, yields one record per CDR3 protein. Among some 700,000 distinct CDR3 sequences listed, 30% to 35% were seen once. This clonotype was observed a few times. Its antigen is unknown. Germline trimming cut 2 bases from V and 6 bases from J; bases unmatched to any gene: 10. The CDR3 runs 17 residues. Germline V lookup: CDR1 SEHNR, CDR2 FQNEAQ (reference sequence). Study-level findings and limits: In two of eight donors, the top clonotype was HLA-C-restricted CMV-specific.

This sample comprised cultured PBMCs, obtained from culture after CMV antigen stimulation. The chain carries TRBV7-9 and TRBJ2-3, with 11 bases aligning to TRBD2. The receptor was derived from a human donor in good health (CMV status not recorded). Some clones in this sample may be carry-over from other donors' samples. This CDR3 is CASSLKPSGGLDDTQYF. In nucleotides, the CDR3 is TGTGCCAGCAGCTTAAAGCCTAGCGGGGGGCTAGATGATACGCAGTATTTT.